The clone carrying this T cell receptor beta chain was observed a handful of times. One entry per CDR3 protein results from TCRdb running MiXCR on the RT-PCR reads. The table has 650,000 to 800,000 distinct CDR3 sequences, 11% to 15% seen once. The V gene lost 0 bases and the J gene lost 2 bases, with 10 bases spanning the gap. The CDR3 length is 15 residues. Germline V gives CDR1 LGHNA, CDR2 YNFKEQ. The sample taken for sequencing was memory CD4+ T cells from blood. This sequence joins TRBV4-2 and TRBJ2-5; D ambiguous. This TCR derives from a female donor in good health, serving as a healthy control. In DNA, the CDR3 is TGTGCCAGCAGCCAAGATTTCGGTCGGCAAGAGACCCAGTACTTC. This codes for CASSQDFGRQETQYF.